The clone carrying this T cell receptor (beta chain) was seen a handful of times. The CDR3 has 14 amino acids. Looked up from germline, CDR1 is LGHNA and CDR2 is YSLEER. The V gene lost 0 bases and the J gene lost 1 base, with 6 bases spanning the gap. TCRdb re-analysed the 5' RACE reads in MiXCR, keeping a single row per CDR3 protein. The profile covers nearly 40,000 distinct CDR3 sequences, with approximately 17% appearing a single time and 2.5% to 3% taken by the ten largest. The sequence was collected from a female donor with breast cancer. The chain links TRBV4-3 to TRBJ1-1; D uncertain. Material for sequencing was naive CD4+ T cells sorted from a lymph node. The subset here: naive CD4+ T cells, CD4+CD45RA+CD25-. The chain's CDR3 is CASSQEAQNTEAFF. The CDR3 bases are TGCGCCAGCAGCCAAGAGGCACAGAACACTGAAGCTTTCTTT.